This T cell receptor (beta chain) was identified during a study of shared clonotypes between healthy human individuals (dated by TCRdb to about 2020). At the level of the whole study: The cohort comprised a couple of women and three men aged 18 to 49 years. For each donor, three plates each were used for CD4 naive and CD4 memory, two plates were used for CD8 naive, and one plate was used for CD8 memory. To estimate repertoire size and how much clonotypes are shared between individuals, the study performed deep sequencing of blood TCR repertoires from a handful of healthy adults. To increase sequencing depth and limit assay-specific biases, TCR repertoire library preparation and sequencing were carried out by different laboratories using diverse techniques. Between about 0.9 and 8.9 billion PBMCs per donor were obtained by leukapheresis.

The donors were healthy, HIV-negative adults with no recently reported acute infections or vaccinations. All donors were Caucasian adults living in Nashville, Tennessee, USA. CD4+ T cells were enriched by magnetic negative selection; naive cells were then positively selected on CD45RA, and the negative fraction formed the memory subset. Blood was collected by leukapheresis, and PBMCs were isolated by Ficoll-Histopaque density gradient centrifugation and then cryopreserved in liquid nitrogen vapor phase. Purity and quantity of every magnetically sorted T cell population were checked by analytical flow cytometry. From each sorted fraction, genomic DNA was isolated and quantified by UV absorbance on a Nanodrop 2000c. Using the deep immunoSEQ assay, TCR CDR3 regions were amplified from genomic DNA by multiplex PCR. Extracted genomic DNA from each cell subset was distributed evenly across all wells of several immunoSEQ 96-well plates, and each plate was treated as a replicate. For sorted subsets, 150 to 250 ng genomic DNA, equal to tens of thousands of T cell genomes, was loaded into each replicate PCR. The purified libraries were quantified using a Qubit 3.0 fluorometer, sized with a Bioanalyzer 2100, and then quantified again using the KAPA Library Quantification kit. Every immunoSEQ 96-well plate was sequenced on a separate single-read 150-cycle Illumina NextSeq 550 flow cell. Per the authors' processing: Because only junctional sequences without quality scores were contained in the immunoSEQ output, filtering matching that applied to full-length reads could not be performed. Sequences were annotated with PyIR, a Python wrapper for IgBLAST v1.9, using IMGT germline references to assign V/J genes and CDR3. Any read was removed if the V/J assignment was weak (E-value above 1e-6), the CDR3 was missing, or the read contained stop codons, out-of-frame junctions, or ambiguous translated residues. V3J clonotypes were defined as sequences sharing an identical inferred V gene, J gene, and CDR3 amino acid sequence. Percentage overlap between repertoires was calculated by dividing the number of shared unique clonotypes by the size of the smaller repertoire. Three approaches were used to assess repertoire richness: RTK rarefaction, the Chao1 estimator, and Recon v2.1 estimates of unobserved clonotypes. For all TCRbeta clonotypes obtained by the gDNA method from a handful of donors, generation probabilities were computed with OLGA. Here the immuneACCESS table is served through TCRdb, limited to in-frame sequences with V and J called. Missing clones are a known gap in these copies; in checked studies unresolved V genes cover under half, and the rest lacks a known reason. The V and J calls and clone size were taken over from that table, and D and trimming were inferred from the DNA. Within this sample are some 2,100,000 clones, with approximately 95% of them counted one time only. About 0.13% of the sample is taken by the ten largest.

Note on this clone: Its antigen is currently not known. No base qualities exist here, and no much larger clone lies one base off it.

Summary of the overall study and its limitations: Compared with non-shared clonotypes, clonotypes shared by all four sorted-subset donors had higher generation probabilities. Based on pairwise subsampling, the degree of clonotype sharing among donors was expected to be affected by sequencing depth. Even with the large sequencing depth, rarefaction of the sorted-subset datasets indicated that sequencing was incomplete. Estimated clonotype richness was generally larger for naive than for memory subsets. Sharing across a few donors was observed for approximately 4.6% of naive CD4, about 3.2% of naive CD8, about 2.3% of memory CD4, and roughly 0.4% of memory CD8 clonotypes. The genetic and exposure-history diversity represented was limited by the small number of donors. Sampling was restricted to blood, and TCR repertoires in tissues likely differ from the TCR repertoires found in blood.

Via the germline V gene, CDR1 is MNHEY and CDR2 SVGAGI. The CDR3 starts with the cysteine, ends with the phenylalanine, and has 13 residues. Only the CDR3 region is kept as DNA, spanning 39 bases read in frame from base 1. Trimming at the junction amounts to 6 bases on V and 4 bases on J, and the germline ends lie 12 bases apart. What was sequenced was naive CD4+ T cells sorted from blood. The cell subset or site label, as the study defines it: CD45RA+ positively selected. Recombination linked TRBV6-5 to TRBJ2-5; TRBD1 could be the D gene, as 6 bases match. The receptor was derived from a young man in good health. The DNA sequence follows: TGTGCCAGCAGCTTAGTCAGGGGAGAGACCCAGTACTTC. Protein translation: CASSLVRGETQYF.